The next 6 T cell receptor beta chains were all read from a single sample in a study of cytomegalovirus exposure and HLA in healthy donors. Amplification used 60 Vbeta primers and 13 Jbeta primers. Here immunoSEQ multiplex PCR was the method, and the copy in TCRdb shows in-frame clones only, minus some. The table shows approximately 190,000 clones, with around 86% occurring only once. Source material: PBMCs. The source of these receptors is a man aged 25 to 40 in good health and CMV-seronegative.

This sequence joins TRBV2 and TRBJ2-2, with D maybe TRBD2 (5 bases). The V end lost 1 base, the J end lost 1 base, and 13 bases lay between the germline ends. Germline V gene sequence: CDR1 SNHLY, CDR2 FYNNEI. CDR3 length: 17 residues. The CDR3 protein is CASSEVFISGNTGELFF. In DNA form, the CDR3 reads TGTGCCAGCAGTGAAGTTTTTATAAGCGGGAACACCGGGGAGCTGTTTTTT.

The CDR3 coding sequence is TGTGCCACCCGAGCTCTGGGGGGTACGAACACCGGGGAGCTGTTTTTT. This codes for CATRALGGTNTGELFF. V and J are TRBV15 and TRBJ2-2, with D perhaps TRBD2 (6 bases). This CDR3 region has 16 residues. The germline V gene has CDR1 LNHNV and CDR2 YYDKDF (reference sequence). Trimming left V 8 bases short and J 0 bases short, with 16 bases between.

The chain joins TRBV27 to TRBJ2-2, with 8 bases that match TRBD1. J was trimmed by 3 bases and V by 5 bases; bases with no gene match: 11. The CDR3 extends over 17 amino acids. The germline CDR1 and CDR2 sequences are MNHEY and SMNVEV (reference sequence). CDR3 DNA sequence: TGTGCCAGCAGTAAACGACAGGGGACAAGGGACACCGGGGAGCTGTTTTTT. The encoded protein is CASSKRQGTRDTGELFF.

DNA for the CDR3: TGTGCCAGCAGTGTTGAGAGCAATCAGCCCCAGCATTTT. Translation gives CASSVESNQPQHF. The rearrangement uses TRBV2 and TRBJ1-5; no reliable D call. V lost 4 bases, J lost 1 base, and 5 bases lay in between. CDR1 is SNHLY, CDR2 FYNNEI, per germline. The CDR3 is 13 residues long.

V usage is TRBV15 and J usage is TRBJ2-7, with D possibly TRBD1 on 6 matching bases. Germline V gene data show CDR1 as LNHNV and CDR2 as YYDKDF (reference sequence). V lost 5 bases to trimming and J lost 5 bases, with 13 bases between them. The CDR3 sequence is 13 residues long. CDR3 protein: CATSDRTGNEQYF. CDR3 DNA: TGTGCCACCAGCGACCGAACAGGGAACGAGCAGTACTTC.

This chain connects TRBV6-5 to TRBJ2-2, with unresolved D. The length of the CDR3 is 14 residues. Between the trimmed V and J ends, which lost 2 bases and 1 base, there was a span of 5 bases. Germline CDR1 reads MNHEY; CDR2 reads SVGAGI. The CDR3 spells CASSYTENTGELFF. The CDR3 DNA reads as TGTGCCAGCAGTTACACAGAGAACACCGGGGAGCTGTTTTTT.